This T cell receptor beta chain was documented in a study of OX40 agonist ivuxolimab in advanced cancers. Study details: Three dose-escalation patients had partial responses: one with hepatocellular carcinoma and two with cutaneous melanoma. Study-level results: Undetermined was the antigen specificity of the expanded peripheral T cells.

V was shortened by 1 base and J by 1 base, with 5 bases between the two germline ends. Germline V gene sequence: CDR1 LNHDA, CDR2 SQIVND (reference sequence). This CDR3 has 14 residues. About this clone: Its antigen is unidentified.

The data were produced by immunoSEQ multiplex PCR, yet TCRdb's version contains in-frame clones alone and is incomplete. The table shows 35,000 to 45,000 clones, with roughly 80% occurring only once. The sample here was CD4+ or CD8+ T cells sorted from blood, taken in a trial of the OX40 agonist ivuxolimab. This receptor was taken from an adult with an advanced solid tumor such as melanoma, head and neck, liver or kidney cancer. This chain connects TRBV19 to TRBJ1-5, with D possibly matching TRBD1 (5 bases). The DNA for the CDR3 is TGTGCCAGTAGTATAGGGGACAGCAATCAGCCCCAGCATTTT. Amino acids: CASSIGDSNQPQHF.